There are many counts of the clone carrying this TCR beta chain. Antigen unknown. These data belong to a study of T cells in Graves' hyperthyroidism and ophthalmopathy. Overall study results and limits: Most thyroid clonotypes with frequency above 0.001 were detected in blood.

The TCR beta CDR3 regions underwent amplification using RNA transcripts as the source. The HTBI primer set was used in a first-round RT-PCR of the TCR CDR3. TCRdb fed the multiplex PCR reads into MiXCR, producing one record per CDR3 protein. The table has roughly 420,000 distinct CDR3 sequences, approximately 15% seen once; the top ten hold about 4.9%. The ends were cut back, 3 bases at V and 2 bases at J, with 20 bases in the middle. This CDR3 has 18 amino acids. The V gene's germline CDR1 is LNHDA and CDR2 SQIVND (reference sequence). Graves' hyperthyroidism was deemed stable absent ophthalmopathy progression within 18 months.

This sequence was found in a woman under 30 with Graves' hyperthyroidism. This chain links TRBV19 with TRBJ2-1, with unresolved D. Sequencing was performed on blood. In DNA form, the CDR3 reads TGTGCCAGTAGTATTAGAGAGGTAGCCGTCTTTACCTACAATGAGCAGTTCTTC. Translated: CASSIREVAVFTYNEQFF.